This T cell receptor beta chain is drawn from a study of post-analysis software for immune sequencing data. Notes on the study in general: Higher frequency in patients than in controls was seen for about five TRBV segments, with TRBV5-6, TRBV5-1 and TRBV20-1 among them. Strong same-batch co-clustering of samples appeared with F measure clustering. Controls showed significantly higher normalized Chao1 diversity than did multiple sclerosis patients.

The CDR3 runs 14 residues. The germline V gene has CDR1 SGHRS and CDR2 YFSETQ. The V gene end was trimmed by 4 bases and the J gene end by 1 base; junction bases not matched to a gene: 4. Unique molecular identifiers featured in each of the TCR beta cDNA libraries. TCRdb reanalysed the PCR reads using MiXCR and keeps one entry per CDR3 protein. This table holds hundreds of thousands of distinct CDR3 sequences, about 44% found once. With respect to this clonotype: Its antigen is still unknown.

The receptor was isolated from a girl aged 10 to 17 with multiple sclerosis. The chain combines TRBV5-1 with TRBJ2-5; TRBD1 agrees at 7 bases. The sequencing input was blood. The CDR3 nucleotides read TGCGCCAGCAGCGGGGGACAGATCCAAGAGACCCAGTACTTC. Protein product: CASSGGQIQETQYF.